This T cell receptor beta chain was retrieved from a study of shared clonotypes between healthy human individuals. Findings of the study overall: Estimated richness was generally greater in naive than memory subsets. A few donors showed sharing of approximately 5% of naive CD4 clonotypes.

V shed 2 bases and J shed 4 bases, with 11 bases lying between them. The CDR3 runs 14 residues. Germline CDR1 is KGHSH and CDR2 is LQKENI. The assay was immunoSEQ multiplex PCR, and TCRdb's table has in-frame clones only and misses some. The repertoire includes 2,500,000 or so clones, 90% to 95% of them detected once, and over 0.12% sits in the top ten. Points on this clone: Its antigen is not known.

The donors were adults (healthy and HIV-negative) with no recent acute infections or vaccinations. All of the donors resided in Nashville, Tennessee, and each was a Caucasian adult. The rearrangement links TRBV18 to TRBJ1-2; a weak D match, TRBD1 (5 bases). The sample consisted of naive CD4+ T cells sorted from blood. Documented subset: CD45RA+ positively selected. The receptor comes from a man between 18 and 29 years old in good health. In nucleotides, the CDR3 is TGTGCCAGCTCACCAACGACAGACCCCTATGGCTACACCTTC. Its translation is CASSPTTDPYGYTF.